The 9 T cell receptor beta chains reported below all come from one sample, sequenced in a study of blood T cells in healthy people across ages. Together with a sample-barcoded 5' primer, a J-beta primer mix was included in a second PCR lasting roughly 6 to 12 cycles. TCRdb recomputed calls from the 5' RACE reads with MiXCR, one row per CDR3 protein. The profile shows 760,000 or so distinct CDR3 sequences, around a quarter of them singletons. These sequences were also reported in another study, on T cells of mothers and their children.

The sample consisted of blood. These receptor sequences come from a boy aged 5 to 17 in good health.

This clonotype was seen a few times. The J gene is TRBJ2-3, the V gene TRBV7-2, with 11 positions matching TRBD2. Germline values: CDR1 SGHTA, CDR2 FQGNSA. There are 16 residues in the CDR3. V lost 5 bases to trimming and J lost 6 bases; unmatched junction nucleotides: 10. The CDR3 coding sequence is TGTGCCAGCAGCCCACGGAGGACTAGCGGGCGGGATACGCAGTATTTT. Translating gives CASSPRRTSGRDTQYF. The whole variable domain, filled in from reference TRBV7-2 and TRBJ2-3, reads GAGVSQSPSNKVTEKGKDVELRCDPISGHTALYWYRQSLGQGLEFLIYFQGNSAPDKSGLPSDRFSAERTGGSVSTLTIQRTQQEDSAVYLCASSPRRTSGRDTQYFGPGTRLTVL.

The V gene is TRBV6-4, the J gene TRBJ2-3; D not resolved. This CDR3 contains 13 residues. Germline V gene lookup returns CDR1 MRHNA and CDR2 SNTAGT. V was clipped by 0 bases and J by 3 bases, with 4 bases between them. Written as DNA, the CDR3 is TGTGCCAGCAGTGACTCGAGGACAGATACGCAGTATTTT. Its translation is CASSDSRTDTQYF.

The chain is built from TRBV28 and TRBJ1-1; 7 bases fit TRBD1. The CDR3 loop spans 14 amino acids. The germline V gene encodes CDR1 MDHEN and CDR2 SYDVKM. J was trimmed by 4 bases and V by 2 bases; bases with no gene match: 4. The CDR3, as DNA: TGTGCCAGCAGTTTAACAGGGGATGGCACTGAAGCTTTCTTT. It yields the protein CASSLTGDGTEAFF.

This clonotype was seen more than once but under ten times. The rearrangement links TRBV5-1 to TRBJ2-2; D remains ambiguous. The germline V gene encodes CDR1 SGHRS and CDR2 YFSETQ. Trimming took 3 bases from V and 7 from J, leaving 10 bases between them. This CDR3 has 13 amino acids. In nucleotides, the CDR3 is TGCGCCAGCAGCTCGAGTATTGGCGGGGAGCTGTTTTTT. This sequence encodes CASSSSIGGELFF.

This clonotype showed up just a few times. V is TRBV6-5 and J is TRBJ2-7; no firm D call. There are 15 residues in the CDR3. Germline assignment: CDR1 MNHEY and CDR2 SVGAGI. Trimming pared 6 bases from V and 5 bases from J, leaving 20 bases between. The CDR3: CASSSSNVIWHEQYF. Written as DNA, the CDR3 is TGTGCCAGCAGCTCGTCCAACGTCATCTGGCACGAGCAGTACTTC.

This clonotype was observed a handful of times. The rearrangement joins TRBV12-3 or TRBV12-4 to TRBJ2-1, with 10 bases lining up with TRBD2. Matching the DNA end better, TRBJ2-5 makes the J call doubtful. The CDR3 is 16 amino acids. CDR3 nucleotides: TGTGCCAGCAGCTCTATAGCGGGAGGAATGACGGAGACCCAGTACTTC. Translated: CASSSIAGGMTETQYF.

DNA of the CDR3: TGTGCCAGCAGCTTAGCCCCTACTAGCAGCGAAGAGACCCAGTACTTC. This translates into CASSLAPTSSEETQYF. The chain has TRBV11-2 and TRBJ2-5; possibly TRBD2 for D (6 bases). The germline V gene encodes CDR1 SGHAT and CDR2 FQNNGV. This CDR3 has 16 residues. V was cut by 1 base and J by 3 bases, with 15 bases left in between. The whole variable domain, filled in from reference TRBV11-2 and TRBJ2-5, reads EAGVAQSPRYKIIEKRQSVAFWCNPISGHATLYWYQQILGQGPKLLIQFQNNGVVDDSQLPKDRFSAERLKGVDSTLKIQPAKLEDSAVYLCASSLAPTSSEETQYFGPGTRLLVL.

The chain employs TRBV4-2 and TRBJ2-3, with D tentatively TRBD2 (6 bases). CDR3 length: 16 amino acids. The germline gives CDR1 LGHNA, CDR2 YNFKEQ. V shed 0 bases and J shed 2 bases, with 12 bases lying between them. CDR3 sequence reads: CASSQEGSGLTDTQYF. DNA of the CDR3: TGTGCCAGCAGCCAAGAAGGTAGCGGACTCACAGATACGCAGTATTTT.

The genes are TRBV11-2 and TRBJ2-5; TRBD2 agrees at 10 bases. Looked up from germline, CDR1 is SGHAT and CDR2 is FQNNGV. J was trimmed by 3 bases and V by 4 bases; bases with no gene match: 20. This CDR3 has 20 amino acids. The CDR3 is CASSSYYEGLAGAREETQYF. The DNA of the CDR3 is TGTGCCAGCAGCTCCTATTACGAGGGGCTAGCGGGAGCGAGGGAAGAGACCCAGTACTTC.